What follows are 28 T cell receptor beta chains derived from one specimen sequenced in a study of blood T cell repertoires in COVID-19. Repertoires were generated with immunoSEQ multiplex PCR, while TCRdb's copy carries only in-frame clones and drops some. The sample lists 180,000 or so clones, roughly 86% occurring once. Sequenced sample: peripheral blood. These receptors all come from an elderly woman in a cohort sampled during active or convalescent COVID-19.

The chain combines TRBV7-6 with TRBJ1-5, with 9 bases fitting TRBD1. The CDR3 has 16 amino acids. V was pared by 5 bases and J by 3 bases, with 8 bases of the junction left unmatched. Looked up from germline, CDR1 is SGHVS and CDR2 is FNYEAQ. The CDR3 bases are TGTGCCAGCAGCCAGGACAGGGGAGAGACCAATCAGCCCCAGCATTTT. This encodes CASSQDRGETNQPQHF. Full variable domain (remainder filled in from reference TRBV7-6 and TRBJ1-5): GAGVSQSPRYKVTKRGQDVALRCDPISGHVSLYWYRQALGQGPEFLTYFNYEAQQDKSGLPNDRFSAERPEGSISTLTIQRTEQRDSAMYRCASSQDRGETNQPQHFGDGTRLSIL.

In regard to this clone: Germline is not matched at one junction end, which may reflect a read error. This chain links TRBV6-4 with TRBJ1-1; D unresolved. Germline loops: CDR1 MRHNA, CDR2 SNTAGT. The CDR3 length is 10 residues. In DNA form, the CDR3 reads TGTGCCGGCAGACTTACTGAAGCTTTCTTT. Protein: CAGRLTEAFF.

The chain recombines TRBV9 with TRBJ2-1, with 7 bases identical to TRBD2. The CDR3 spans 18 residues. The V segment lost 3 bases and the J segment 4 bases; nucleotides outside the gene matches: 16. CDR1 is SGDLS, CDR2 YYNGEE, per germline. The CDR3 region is CASSALHEGRGIYNEQFF. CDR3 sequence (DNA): TGTGCCAGCAGCGCCCTGCATGAAGGGCGGGGGATATACAATGAGCAGTTCTTC.

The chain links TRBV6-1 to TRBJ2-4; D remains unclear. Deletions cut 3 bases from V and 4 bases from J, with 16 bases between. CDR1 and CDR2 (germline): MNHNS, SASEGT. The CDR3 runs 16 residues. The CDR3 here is CASSEFRNSLKNIQYF. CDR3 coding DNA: TGTGCCAGCAGTGAGTTTCGGAACAGCCTTAAAAACATTCAGTACTTC.

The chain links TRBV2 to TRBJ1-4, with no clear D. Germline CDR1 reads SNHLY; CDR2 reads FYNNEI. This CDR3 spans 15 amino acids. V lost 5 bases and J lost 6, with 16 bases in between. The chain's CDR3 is CASSRRWREDEKLFF. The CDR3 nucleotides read TGTGCCAGCAGTCGAAGGTGGAGGGAGGATGAAAAACTGTTTTTT.

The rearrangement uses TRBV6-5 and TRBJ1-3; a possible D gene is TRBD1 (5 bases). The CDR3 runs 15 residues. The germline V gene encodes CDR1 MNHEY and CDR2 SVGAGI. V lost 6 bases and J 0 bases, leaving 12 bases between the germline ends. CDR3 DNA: TGTGCCAGCAGGCCCGGGGGGTCCTCTGGAAACACCATATATTTT. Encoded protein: CASRPGGSSGNTIYF.

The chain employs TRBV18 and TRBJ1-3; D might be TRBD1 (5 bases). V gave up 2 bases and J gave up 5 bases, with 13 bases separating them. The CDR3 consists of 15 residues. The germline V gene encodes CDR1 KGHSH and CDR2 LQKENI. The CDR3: CASSPTRDYRNTIYF. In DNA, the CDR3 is TGTGCCAGCTCACCAACCAGGGATTATAGAAACACCATATATTTT.

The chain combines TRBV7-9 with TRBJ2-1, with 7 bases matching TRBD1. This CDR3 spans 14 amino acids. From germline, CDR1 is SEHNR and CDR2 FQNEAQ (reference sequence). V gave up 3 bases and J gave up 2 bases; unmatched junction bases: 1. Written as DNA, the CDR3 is TGTGCCAGCAGCTTCGACAGGGCCTACAATGAGCAGTTCTTC. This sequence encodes CASSFDRAYNEQFF.

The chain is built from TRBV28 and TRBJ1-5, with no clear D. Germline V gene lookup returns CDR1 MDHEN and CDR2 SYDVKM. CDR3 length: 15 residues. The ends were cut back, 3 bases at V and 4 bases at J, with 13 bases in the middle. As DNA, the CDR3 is TGTGCCAGCAGTTTCTCCGGGAAAGGGAATCAGCCCCAGCATTTT. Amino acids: CASSFSGKGNQPQHF.

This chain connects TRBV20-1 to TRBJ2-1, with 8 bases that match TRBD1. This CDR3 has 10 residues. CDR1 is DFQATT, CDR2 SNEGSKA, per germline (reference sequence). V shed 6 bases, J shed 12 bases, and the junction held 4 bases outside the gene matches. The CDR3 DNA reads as TGCAGTGCCGGGGACAGGTCGCAGTTCTTC. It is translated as CSAGDRSQFF.

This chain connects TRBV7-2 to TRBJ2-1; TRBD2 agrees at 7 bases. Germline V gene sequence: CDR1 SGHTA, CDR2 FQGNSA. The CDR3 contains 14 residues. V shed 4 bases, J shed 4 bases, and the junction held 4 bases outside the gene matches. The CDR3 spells CASSWKGGYNEQFF. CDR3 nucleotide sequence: TGTGCCAGCAGCTGGAAGGGAGGGTACAATGAGCAGTTCTTC.

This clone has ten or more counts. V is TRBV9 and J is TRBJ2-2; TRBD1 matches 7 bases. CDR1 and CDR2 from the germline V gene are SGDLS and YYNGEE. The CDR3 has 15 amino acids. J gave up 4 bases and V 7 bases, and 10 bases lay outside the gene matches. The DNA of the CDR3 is TGTGCCAGCTCCCGAGAGGGGGCGCTCACCGGGGAGCTGTTTTTT. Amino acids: CASSREGALTGELFF.

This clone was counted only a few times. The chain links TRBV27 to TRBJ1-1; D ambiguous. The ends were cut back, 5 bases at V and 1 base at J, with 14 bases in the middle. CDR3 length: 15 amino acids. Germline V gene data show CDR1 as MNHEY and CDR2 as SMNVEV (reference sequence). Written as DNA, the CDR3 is TGTGCCAGCAGTCCGCCCGGACGGGAGAACACTGAAGCTTTCTTT. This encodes CASSPPGRENTEAFF.

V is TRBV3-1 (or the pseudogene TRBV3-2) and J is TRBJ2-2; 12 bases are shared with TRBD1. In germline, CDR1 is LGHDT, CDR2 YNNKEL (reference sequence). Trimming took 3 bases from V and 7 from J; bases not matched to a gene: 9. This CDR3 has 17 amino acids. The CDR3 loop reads CASSQAPGQGAGGELFF. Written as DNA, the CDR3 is TGTGCCAGCAGCCAGGCTCCGGGACAGGGGGCTGGCGGGGAGCTGTTTTTT.

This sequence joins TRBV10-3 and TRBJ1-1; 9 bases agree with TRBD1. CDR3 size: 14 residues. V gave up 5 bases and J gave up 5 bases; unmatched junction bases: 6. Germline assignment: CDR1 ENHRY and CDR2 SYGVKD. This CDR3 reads CAISSRDRVTEAFF. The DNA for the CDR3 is TGTGCCATCAGTAGCCGGGACAGGGTTACTGAAGCTTTCTTT.

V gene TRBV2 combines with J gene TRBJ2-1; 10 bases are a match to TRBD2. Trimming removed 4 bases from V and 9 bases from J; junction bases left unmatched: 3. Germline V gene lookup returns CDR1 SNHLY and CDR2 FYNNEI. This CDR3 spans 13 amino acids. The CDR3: CASSARLAGEQFF. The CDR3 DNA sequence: TGTGCCAGCAGTGCGAGACTAGCGGGTGAGCAGTTCTTC.

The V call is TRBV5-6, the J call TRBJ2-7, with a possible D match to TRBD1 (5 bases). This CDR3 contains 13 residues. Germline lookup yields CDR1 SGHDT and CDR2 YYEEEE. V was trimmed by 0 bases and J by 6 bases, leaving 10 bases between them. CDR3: CASSLVRGSEQYV. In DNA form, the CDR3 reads TGTGCCAGCAGCTTGGTAAGGGGATCCGAGCAGTACGTC.

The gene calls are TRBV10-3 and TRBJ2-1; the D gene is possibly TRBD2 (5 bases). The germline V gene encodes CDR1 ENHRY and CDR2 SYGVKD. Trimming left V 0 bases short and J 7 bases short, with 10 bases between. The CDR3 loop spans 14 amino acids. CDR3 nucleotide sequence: TGTGCCATCAGTGAGTCTCCTAGCCAGAATGAGCAGTTCTTC. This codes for CAISESPSQNEQFF.

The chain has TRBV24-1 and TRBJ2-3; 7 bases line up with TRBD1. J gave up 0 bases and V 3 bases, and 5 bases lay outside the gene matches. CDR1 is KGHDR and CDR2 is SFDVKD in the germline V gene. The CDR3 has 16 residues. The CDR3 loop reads CATSDPGTASTDTQYF. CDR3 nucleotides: TGTGCCACCAGTGATCCCGGGACAGCCAGCACAGATACGCAGTATTTT.

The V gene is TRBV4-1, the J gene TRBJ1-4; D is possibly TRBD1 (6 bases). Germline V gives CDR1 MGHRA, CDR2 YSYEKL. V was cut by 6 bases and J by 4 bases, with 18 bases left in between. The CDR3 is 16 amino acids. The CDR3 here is CASSLSRDKFNEKLFF. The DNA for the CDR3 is TGCGCCAGCAGTCTGTCTCGGGACAAATTTAATGAAAAACTGTTTTTT.

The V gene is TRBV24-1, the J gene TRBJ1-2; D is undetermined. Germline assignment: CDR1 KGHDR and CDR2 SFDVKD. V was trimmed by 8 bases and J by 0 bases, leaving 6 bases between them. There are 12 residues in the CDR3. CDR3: CATMAPNYGYTF. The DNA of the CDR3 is TGTGCCACCATGGCTCCTAACTATGGCTACACCTTC.

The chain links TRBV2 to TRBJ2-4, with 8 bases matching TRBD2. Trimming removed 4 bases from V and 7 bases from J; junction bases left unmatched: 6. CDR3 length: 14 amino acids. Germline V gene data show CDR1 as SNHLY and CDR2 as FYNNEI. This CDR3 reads CASSVGGGRNIQYF. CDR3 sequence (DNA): TGTGCCAGCAGTGTGGGCGGGGGGCGGAACATTCAGTACTTC.

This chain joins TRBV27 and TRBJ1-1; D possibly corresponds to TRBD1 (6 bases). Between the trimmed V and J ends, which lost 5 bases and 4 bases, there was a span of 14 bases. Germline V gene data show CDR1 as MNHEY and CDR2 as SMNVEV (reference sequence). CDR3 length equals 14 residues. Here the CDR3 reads CASSRQAKFTEAFF. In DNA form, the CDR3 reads TGTGCCAGCAGTAGACAGGCGAAGTTCACTGAAGCTTTCTTT.

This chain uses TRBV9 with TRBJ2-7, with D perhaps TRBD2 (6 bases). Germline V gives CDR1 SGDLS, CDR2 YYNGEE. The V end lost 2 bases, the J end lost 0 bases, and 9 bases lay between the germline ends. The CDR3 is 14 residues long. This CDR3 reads CASSVQGGSYEQYF. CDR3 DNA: TGTGCCAGCAGCGTCCAGGGAGGCTCCTACGAGCAGTACTTC.

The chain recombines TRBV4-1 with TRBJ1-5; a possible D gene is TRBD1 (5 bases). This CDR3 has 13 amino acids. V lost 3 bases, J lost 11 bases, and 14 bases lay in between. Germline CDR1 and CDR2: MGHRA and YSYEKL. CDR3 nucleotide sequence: TGCGCCAGCAGCCAGGCAGGGTTGGGGACCCAGCATTTT. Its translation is CASSQAGLGTQHF.

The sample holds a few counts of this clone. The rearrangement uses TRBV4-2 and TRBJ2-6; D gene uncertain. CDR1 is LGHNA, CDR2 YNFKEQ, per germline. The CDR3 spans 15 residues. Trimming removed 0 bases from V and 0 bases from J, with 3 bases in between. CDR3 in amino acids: CASSQDSSGANVLTF. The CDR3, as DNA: TGTGCCAGCAGCCAAGATAGCTCTGGGGCCAACGTCCTGACTTTC.

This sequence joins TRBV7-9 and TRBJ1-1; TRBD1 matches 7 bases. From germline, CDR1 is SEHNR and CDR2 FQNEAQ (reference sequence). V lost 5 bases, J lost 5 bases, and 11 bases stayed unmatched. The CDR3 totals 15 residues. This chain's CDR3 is CASSPFRQGGTEAFF. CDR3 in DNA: TGTGCCAGCAGCCCATTCCGACAGGGTGGGACTGAAGCTTTCTTT.

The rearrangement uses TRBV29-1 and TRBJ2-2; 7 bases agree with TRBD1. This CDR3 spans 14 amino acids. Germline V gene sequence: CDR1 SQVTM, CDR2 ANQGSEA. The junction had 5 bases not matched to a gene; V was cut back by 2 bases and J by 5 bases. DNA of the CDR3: TGCAGCGTTGAACAGGGGACAGTGACCGGGGAGCTGTTTTTT. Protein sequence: CSVEQGTVTGELFF.